This section outlines one T cell receptor beta chain sequence together with its context. The sample originates from a study of cytomegalovirus exposure and HLA in healthy donors. J gave up 7 bases and V 9 bases, and 5 bases lay outside the gene matches. From germline, CDR1 is SGHDT and CDR2 YYEEEE. The CDR3 consists of 12 residues. The PCR was carried out with 60 Vbeta primers and 13 Jbeta primers. Repertoires were generated with immunoSEQ multiplex PCR, while TCRdb's copy carries only in-frame clones and drops some. This sample has tens of thousands of clones, with 70% found just once. The source of this sequence is a woman aged 45-60 years in good health and CMV-seropositive. The chain couples TRBV5-6 to TRBJ2-1, with 9 nucleotides matching TRBD1. The sequenced sample consisted of PBMCs. The CDR3 DNA reads TGTGCCACTGGACAGGGGAGGAATGAGCAGTTCTTC. As protein: CATGQGRNEQFF.